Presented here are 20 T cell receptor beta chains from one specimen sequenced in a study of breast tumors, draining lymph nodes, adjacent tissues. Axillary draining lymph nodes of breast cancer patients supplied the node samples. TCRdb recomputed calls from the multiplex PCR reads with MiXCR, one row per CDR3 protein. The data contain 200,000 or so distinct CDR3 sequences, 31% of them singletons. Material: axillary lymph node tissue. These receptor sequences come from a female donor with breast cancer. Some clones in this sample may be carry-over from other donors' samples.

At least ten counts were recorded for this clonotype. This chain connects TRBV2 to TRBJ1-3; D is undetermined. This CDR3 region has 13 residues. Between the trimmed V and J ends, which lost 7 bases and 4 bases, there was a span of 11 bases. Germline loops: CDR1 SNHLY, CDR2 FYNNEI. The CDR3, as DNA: TGTGCCAGCAAATATGCCCTCGGAAACACCATATATTTT. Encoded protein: CASKYALGNTIYF.

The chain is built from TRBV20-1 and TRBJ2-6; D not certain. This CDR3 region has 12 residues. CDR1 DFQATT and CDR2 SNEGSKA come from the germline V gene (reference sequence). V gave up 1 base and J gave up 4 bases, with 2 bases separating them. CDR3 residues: CSARVGANVLTF. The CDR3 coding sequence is TGCAGTGCTAGAGTGGGGGCCAACGTCCTGACTTTC.

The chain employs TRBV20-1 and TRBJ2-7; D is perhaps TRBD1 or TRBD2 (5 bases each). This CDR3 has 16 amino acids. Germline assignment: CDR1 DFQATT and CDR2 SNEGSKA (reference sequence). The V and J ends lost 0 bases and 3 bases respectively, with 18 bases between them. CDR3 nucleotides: TGCAGTGCTAGAGATGTTTCCCGGGACGGCCGCTACGAGCAGTACTTC. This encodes CSARDVSRDGRYEQYF.

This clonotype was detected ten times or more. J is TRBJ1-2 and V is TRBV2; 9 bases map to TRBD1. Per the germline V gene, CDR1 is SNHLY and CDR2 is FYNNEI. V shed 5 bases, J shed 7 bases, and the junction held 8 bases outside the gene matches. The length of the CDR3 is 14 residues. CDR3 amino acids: CASSTTGGSRGYTF. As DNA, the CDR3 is TGTGCCAGCAGTACGACAGGGGGAAGTCGTGGCTACACCTTC.

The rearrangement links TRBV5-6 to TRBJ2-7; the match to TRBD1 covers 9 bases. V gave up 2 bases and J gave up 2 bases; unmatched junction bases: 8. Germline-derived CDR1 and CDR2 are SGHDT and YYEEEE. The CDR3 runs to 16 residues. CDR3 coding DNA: TGTGCCAGCAGCTTACGTACGGGGACAGGGACCTACGAGCAGTACTTC. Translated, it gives CASSLRTGTGTYEQYF.

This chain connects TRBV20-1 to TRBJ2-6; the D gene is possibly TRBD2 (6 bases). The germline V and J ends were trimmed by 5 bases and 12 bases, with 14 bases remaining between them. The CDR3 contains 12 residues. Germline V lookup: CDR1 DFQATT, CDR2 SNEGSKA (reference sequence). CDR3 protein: CSAWGGGSVLTF. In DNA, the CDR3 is TGCAGTGCTTGGGGTGGGGGGAGCGTCCTGACTTTC.

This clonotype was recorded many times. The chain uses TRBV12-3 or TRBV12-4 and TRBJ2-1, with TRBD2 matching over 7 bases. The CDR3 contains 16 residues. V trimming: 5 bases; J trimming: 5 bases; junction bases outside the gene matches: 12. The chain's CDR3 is CASSPRTGTKDNEQFF. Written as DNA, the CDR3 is TGTGCCAGCAGTCCACGGACGGGGACTAAGGACAATGAGCAGTTCTTC.

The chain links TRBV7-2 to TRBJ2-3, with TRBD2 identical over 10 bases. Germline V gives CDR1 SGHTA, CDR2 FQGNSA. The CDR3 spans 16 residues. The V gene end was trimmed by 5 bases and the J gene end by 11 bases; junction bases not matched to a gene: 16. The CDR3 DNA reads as TGTGCCAGCAGCCAAGGGGGTCTAGCGGGGGTCAATGAGCAGTATTTT. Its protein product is CASSQGGLAGVNEQYF.

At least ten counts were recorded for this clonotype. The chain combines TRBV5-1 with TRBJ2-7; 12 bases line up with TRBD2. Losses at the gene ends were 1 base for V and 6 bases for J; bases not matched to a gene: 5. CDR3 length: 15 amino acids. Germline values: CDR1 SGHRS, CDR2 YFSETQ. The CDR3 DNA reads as TGCGCCAGCAGCTTGCAGACTAGCGGGAGCGGCGAGCAGTACTTC. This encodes CASSLQTSGSGEQYF.

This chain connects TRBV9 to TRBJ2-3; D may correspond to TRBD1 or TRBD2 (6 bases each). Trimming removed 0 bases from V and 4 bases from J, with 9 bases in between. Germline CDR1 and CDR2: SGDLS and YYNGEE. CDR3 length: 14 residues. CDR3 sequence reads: CASSVVEGADTQYF. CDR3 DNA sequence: TGTGCCAGCAGCGTAGTGGAGGGGGCAGATACGCAGTATTTT.

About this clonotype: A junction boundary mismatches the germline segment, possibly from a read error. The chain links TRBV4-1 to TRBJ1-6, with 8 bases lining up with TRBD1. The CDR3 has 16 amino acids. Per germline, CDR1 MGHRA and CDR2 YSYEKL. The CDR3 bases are TGCGCCGGCAGCCAAGAATCGGGACAGGCTAATTCGCCCCTCCACTTT. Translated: CAGSQESGQANSPLHF.

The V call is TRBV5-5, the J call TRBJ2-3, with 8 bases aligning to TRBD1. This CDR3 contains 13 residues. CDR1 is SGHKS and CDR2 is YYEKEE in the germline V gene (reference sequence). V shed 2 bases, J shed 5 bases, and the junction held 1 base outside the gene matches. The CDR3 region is CASSFDRGDTQYF. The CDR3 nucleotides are TGTGCCAGCAGCTTCGACAGGGGAGATACGCAGTATTTT.

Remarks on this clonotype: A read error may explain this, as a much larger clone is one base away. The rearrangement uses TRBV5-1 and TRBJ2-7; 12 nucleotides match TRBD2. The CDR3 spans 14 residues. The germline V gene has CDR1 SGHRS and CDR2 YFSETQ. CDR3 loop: CTSSRTSGAGEQYF. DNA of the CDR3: TGCACCAGCAGTCGGACTAGCGGGGCAGGGGAGCAGTACTTC.

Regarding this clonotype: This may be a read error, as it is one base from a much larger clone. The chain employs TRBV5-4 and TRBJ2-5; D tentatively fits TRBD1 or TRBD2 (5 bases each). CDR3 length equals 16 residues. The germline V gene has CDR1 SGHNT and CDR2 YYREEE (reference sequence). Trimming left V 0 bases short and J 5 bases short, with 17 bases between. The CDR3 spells CASSLGDTGRGETQYF. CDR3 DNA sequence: TGTGCCAGCAGCTTGGGAGACACGGGGCGAGGTGAGACCCAGTACTTC. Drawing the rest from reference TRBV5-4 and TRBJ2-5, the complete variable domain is ETGVTQSPTHLIKTRGQQVTLRCSSQSGHNTVSWYQQALGQGPQFIFQYYREEENGRGNFPPRFSGLQFPNYSSELNVNALELDDSALYLCASSLGDTGRGETQYFGPGTRLLVL.

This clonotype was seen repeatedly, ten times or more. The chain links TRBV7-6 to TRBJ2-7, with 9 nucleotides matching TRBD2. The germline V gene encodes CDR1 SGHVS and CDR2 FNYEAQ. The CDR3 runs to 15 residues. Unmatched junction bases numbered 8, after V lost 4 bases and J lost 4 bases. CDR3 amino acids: CASSSPAGGGYEQYF. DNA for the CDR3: TGTGCCAGCAGCTCCCCGGCGGGAGGGGGATACGAGCAGTACTTC.

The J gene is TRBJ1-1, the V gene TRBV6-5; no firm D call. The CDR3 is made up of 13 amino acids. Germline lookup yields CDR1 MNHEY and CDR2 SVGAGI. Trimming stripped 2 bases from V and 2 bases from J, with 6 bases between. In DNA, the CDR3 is TGTGCCAGCAGTTACAACTCTAACACTGAAGCTTTCTTT. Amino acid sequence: CASSYNSNTEAFF.

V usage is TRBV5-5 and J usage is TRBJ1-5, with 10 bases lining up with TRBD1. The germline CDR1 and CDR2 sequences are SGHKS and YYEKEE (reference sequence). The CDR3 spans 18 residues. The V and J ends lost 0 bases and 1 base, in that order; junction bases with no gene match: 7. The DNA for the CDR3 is TGTGCCAGCAGCTTGGAATTTTCGGGACAGGGGAGCAATCAGCCCCAGCATTTT. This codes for CASSLEFSGQGSNQPQHF.

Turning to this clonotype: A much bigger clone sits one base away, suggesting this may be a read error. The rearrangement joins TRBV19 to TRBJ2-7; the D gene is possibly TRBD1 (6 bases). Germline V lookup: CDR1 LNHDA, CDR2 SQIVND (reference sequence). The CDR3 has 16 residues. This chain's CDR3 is CACSMAGTGKFYEQYF. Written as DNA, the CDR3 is TGTGCCTGTAGTATGGCTGGAACAGGGAAGTTTTACGAGCAGTACTTC.

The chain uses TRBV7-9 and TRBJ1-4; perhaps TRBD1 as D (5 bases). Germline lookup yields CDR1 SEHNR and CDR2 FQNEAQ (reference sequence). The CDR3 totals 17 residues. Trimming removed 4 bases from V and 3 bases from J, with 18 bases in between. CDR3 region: CASSSRQGRRANEKLFF. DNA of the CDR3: TGTGCCAGCAGCTCGCGTCAGGGTCGAAGGGCTAATGAAAAACTGTTTTTT. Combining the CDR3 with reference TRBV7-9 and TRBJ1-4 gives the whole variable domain DTGVSQNPRHKITKRGQNVTFRCDPISEHNRLYWYRQTLGQGPEFLTYFQNEAQLEKSRLLSDRFSAERPKGSFSTLEIQRTEQGDSAMYLCASSSRQGRRANEKLFFGSGTQLSVL.

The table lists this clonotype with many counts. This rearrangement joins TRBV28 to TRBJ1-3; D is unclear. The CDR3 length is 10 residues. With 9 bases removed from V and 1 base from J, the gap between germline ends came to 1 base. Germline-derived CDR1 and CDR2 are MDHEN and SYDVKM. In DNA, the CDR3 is TGTGCCAGTTCTGGAAACACCATATATTTT. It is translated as CASSGNTIYF.